This T cell receptor (beta chain) stems from a study of T-cell reconstitution after alpha-beta-depleted transplantation in children. Notes on the study in general: Diversity of TCRbeta at day 60 was high in some patients, arising from surviving recipient T cells and thymic progenitors. Newly produced T cells mostly accounted for T-cell counts and diversity one year post-transplant.

Molecular barcoding with unique molecular identifiers was used for the TCRbeta library. Each CDR3 protein is one row after TCRdb ran MiXCR on the PCR reads. The sample shows some 200,000 distinct CDR3 sequences, roughly 9.1% of them seen only once. This clonotype occurred a few times. Its specificity is unknown. From germline, CDR1 is DFQATT and CDR2 SNEGSKA (reference sequence). Trimming took off 5 bases at V and 4 bases at J, with 14 bases between the two ends. The CDR3 length is 13 residues. The genes are TRBV20-1 and TRBJ1-2; D is possibly TRBD1 (5 bases). This receptor was obtained from a male patient between 2 and 10 years old who had a stem cell transplant for acute myeloid leukemia, so the T cells may come from the graft donor. The specimen comprised PBMCs, mostly from graft donor cells, sampled 360 days after TCRalphabeta/CD19-depleted stem cell transplant. As DNA, the CDR3 is TGCAGTGCTGGTCCCCAGGGCGTCTATGGCTACACCTTC. Its protein is CSAGPQGVYGYTF.